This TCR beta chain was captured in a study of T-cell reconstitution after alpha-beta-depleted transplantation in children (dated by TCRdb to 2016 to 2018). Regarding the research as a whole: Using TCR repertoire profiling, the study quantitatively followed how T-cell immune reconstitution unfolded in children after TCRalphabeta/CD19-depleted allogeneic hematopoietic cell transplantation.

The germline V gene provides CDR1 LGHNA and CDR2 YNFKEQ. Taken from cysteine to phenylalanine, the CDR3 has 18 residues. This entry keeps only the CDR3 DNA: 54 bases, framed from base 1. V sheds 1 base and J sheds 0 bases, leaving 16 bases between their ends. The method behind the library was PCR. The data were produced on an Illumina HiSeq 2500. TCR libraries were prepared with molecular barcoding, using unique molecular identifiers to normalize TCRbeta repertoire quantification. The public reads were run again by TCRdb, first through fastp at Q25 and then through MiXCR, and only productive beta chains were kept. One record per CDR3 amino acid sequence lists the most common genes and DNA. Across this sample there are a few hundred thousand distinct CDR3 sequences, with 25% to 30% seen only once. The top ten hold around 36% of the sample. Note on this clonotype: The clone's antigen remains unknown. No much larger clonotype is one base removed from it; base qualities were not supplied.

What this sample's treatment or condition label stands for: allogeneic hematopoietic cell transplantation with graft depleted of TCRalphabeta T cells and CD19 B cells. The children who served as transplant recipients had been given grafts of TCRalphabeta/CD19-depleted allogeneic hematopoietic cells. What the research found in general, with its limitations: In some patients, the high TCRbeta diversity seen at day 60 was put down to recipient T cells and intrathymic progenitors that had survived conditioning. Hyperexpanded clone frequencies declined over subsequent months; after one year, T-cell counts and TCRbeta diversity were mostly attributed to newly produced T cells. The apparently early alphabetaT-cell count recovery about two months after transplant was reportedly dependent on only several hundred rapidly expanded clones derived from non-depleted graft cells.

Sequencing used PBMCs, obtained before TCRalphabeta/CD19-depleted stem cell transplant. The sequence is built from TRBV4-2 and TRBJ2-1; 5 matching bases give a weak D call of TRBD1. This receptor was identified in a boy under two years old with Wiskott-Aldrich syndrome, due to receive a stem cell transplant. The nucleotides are TGTGCCAGCAGCCAAGGAATTCGAGGCAGGGTCTCCTACAATGAGCAGTTCTTC. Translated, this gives CASSQGIRGRVSYNEQFF.